This T cell receptor (beta chain) comes out of a study of beta chain features in type 1 diabetes. Study findings and constraints: Sequencing the cDNA could make cells with high TCR expression show up more than they should.

Note on this clone: Its antigen is unidentified.

As every portion of the isolated RNA was reverse transcribed, the sequencing read expressed TCRB transcripts. Produced via immunoSEQ multiplex PCR; TCRdb's table is partial and in-frame only. Among roughly 500,000 clones listed, about an eighth were seen once. This CDR3 is 11 amino acids long. Germline V CDR1 and CDR2: SQVTM, ANQGSEA. J was trimmed by 12 bases and V by 6 bases; bases with no gene match: 8. This receptor was taken from a woman in her late teens or twenties in good health. The V and J genes are TRBV29-1 and TRBJ2-1; 7 bases match TRBD2. Sequences were obtained from naive CD4+ T cells from blood. Here the CDR3 DNA reads TGCAGCGTGGGGGGGTTTTCCCTGCAGTTCTTC. Protein product: CSVGGFSLQFF.